The clone carrying this T cell receptor beta chain has just a few counts. Its antigen is not identified. V lost 1 base and J lost 4, with 13 bases in between. Germline CDR1 reads SGHAT; CDR2 reads FQNNGV. This CDR3 has 15 residues. TCR alpha and TCR beta cDNA libraries carrying sample barcodes and UMIs came from 5'RACE with constant-segment primers. From the 5' RACE reads, TCRdb called clonotypes with MiXCR, one entry per CDR3 protein. The table has 140,000 to 150,000 distinct CDR3 sequences, about 23% seen once; the top ten hold less than 25%. The sample comes from a study of T-cell memory formation after mild COVID-19. Broader study findings: CM and EM subsets held most contracting CD4+ clones; EMRA held CD8+ ones. Some clones that responded turned up in pre-infection memory, which suggests that cross-reactive memory joined in.

The genes are TRBV11-2 and TRBJ1-2; possibly TRBD1 for D (5 bases). The sequence derives from an adult woman who had mild COVID-19 (a few samples of this study predate the infection). Cell type and time point are not known. The sequenced sample was PBMCs or a T cell subset sorted from them (not recorded which). The CDR3 region is CASSLGPGGGYGYTF. As DNA, the CDR3 is TGTGCCAGCAGCTTAGGCCCTGGGGGGGGCTATGGCTACACCTTC.